A selection of T cell receptor beta chains follows, all from one sample in a study of T cell repertoires in cytomegalovirus infection. Using its own MiXCR run on the reads, TCRdb lists one record per CDR3 protein. The sample lists roughly 920,000 distinct CDR3 sequences, less than 40% occurring once. No antigen has been assigned to these receptors. The source was cultured CD8+ T cells from PBMCs, collected from culture after CMV antigen stimulation. These receptors all come from a human donor in good health (CMV status not recorded). Some clones in this sample may be carry-over from other donors' samples. The CDR3 runs from the conserved cysteine through the conserved F or W. The order of the fields is D gene, clone size, CDR3 length, V gene, J gene, CDR3 protein, CDR3 DNA. The D gene is left open where the match is weak. Not every row has a clone size; where given, it reads once, few, many or a size class.

d_gene: -; abundance: few; len: 16; v_gene: TRBV4-1; j_gene: TRBJ2-1; CDR3aa: CASSQEDTSSYNEQFF; CDR3nt: TGCGCCAGCAGCCAAGAAGACACGAGCTCCTACAATGAGCAGTTCTTC
d_gene: TRBD2; abundance: once; len: 15; v_gene: TRBV7-8; j_gene: TRBJ2-2; CDR3aa: CASSAYTAGSGELFF; CDR3nt: TGTGCCAGCAGCGCCTATACAGCGGGATCCGGGGAGCTGTTTTTT
d_gene: -; abundance: -; len: 13; v_gene: TRBV27; j_gene: TRBJ1-2; CDR3aa: CASSPGFSNGYTF; CDR3nt: TGTGCCAGCAGCCCAGGATTCTCGAATGGCTACACCTTC
d_gene: -; abundance: few; len: 13; v_gene: TRBV4-1; j_gene: TRBJ1-2; CDR3aa: CASSLPTSDSRTF; CDR3nt: TGCGCCAGCAGCCTGCCTACATCGGACAGCAGGACCTTC
d_gene: TRBD2; abundance: -; len: 16; v_gene: TRBV6-2/TRBV6-3; j_gene: TRBJ2-2; CDR3aa: CASSYPSGGVLGELFF; CDR3nt: TGTGCCAGCAGTTACCCAAGCGGGGGGGTTCTCGGGGAGCTGTTTTTT
d_gene: -; abundance: many; len: 14; v_gene: TRBV12-3/TRBV12-4; j_gene: TRBJ2-4; CDR3aa: CASSDSVAKNIQYF; CDR3nt: TGTGCCAGCAGCGACAGTGTAGCCAAAAACATTCAGTACTTC
d_gene: TRBD1; abundance: few; len: 15; v_gene: TRBV7-6; j_gene: TRBJ1-2; CDR3aa: CASSLAPGTAYGYTF; CDR3nt: TGTGCCAGCAGCTTAGCGCCCGGGACAGCTTATGGCTACACCTTC
d_gene: TRBD2; abundance: many; len: 15; v_gene: TRBV7-2; j_gene: TRBJ2-4; CDR3aa: CASSLEAGGPYIQYF; CDR3nt: TGTGCCAGCAGCTTAGAAGCGGGGGGGCCATACATTCAGTACTTC
d_gene: TRBD2; abundance: few; len: 17; v_gene: TRBV6-6; j_gene: TRBJ2-5; CDR3aa: CASSYSGGHDYEETQYF; CDR3nt: TGTGCCAGCAGTTACAGCGGGGGCCACGACTACGAAGAGACCCAGTACTTC
d_gene: -; abundance: many; len: 16; v_gene: TRBV7-9; j_gene: TRBJ1-3; CDR3aa: CASSSSRPSSGNTIYF; CDR3nt: TGTGCCAGCAGCTCCAGCCGGCCAAGCTCTGGAAACACCATATATTTT
d_gene: -; abundance: -; len: 14; v_gene: TRBV6-1; j_gene: TRBJ2-7; CDR3aa: CASSEVGRNYEQYF; CDR3nt: TGTGCCAGCAGTGAAGTAGGACGGAACTACGAGCAGTACTTC
d_gene: TRBD1; abundance: few; len: 14; v_gene: TRBV12-3/TRBV12-4; j_gene: TRBJ2-7; CDR3aa: CASSQTGSSHEQYF; CDR3nt: TGTGCCAGCAGTCAGACAGGGAGTAGCCACGAGCAGTACTTC
d_gene: -; abundance: -; len: 13; v_gene: TRBV4-2; j_gene: TRBJ2-3; CDR3aa: CASSNQITDTQYF; CDR3nt: TGTGCCAGCAGCAACCAGATCACAGATACGCAGTATTTT
d_gene: TRBD2; abundance: many; len: 16; v_gene: TRBV7-2; j_gene: TRBJ2-4; CDR3aa: CASSTSGGAERNIQYF; CDR3nt: TGTGCCAGCAGCACAAGCGGGGGGGCGGAAAGAAACATTCAGTACTTC
d_gene: -; abundance: many; len: 14; v_gene: TRBV7-3; j_gene: TRBJ2-2; CDR3aa: CASRRAMGTGELFF; CDR3nt: TGTGCCAGCAGAAGGGCGATGGGCACCGGGGAGCTGTTTTTT
d_gene: -; abundance: few; len: 11; v_gene: TRBV19; j_gene: TRBJ2-7; CDR3aa: CVRDGSYEQYF; CDR3nt: TGTGTCCGTGACGGCAGCTACGAGCAGTACTTC
d_gene: -; abundance: many; len: 12; v_gene: TRBV6-1; j_gene: TRBJ2-7; CDR3aa: CASRLPVHEQYF; CDR3nt: TGTGCCAGCAGACTCCCGGTCCACGAGCAGTACTTC
d_gene: -; abundance: -; len: 15; v_gene: TRBV28; j_gene: TRBJ1-1; CDR3aa: CASSFVRNMNTEAFF; CDR3nt: TGTGCCAGCAGTTTTGTCCGGAACATGAACACTGAAGCTTTCTTT
d_gene: TRBD1; abundance: many; len: 15; v_gene: TRBV12-3/TRBV12-4; j_gene: TRBJ2-5; CDR3aa: CASSSGTGFSETQYF; CDR3nt: TGTGCCAGCAGTTCCGGGACAGGGTTCTCAGAGACCCAGTACTTC
d_gene: -; abundance: -; len: 13; v_gene: TRBV6-2/TRBV6-3; j_gene: TRBJ1-1; CDR3aa: CASRLGANTEAFF; CDR3nt: TGTGCCAGCCGCCTAGGGGCGAACACTGAAGCTTTCTTT
d_gene: -; abundance: -; len: 18; v_gene: TRBV7-9; j_gene: TRBJ1-1; CDR3aa: CASSLDPGYGSANTEAFF; CDR3nt: TGTGCCAGCAGCTTAGACCCAGGCTATGGAAGCGCTAACACTGAAGCTTTCTTT